A single sample is the source of the 16 T cell receptor beta chains below, sequenced in a study of T cells in localized non-small cell lung cancer. Produced via immunoSEQ multiplex PCR; TCRdb's table is partial and in-frame only. The table has about 33,000 clones, approximately 87% seen once. Sequencing used peripheral blood, obtained before any cancer treatment. These receptors came from a man between 40 and 69 years old with stage I lung adenocarcinoma.

The chain has TRBV5-1 and TRBJ2-7, with 9 bases fitting TRBD2. The CDR3 has 16 residues. Per the germline V gene, CDR1 is SGHRS and CDR2 is YFSETQ. V trimming: 0 bases; J trimming: 2 bases; junction bases outside the gene matches: 6. This CDR3 is CASSLAAGGSAYEQYF. CDR3 DNA sequence: TGCGCCAGCAGCTTGGCCGCGGGGGGGTCGGCCTACGAGCAGTACTTC. Drawing the rest from reference TRBV5-1 and TRBJ2-7, the complete variable domain is KAGVTQTPRYLIKTRGQQVTLSCSPISGHRSVSWYQQTPGQGLQFLFEYFSETQRNKGNFPGRFSGRQFSNSRSEMNVSTLELGDSALYLCASSLAAGGSAYEQYFGPGTRLTVT.

J is TRBJ1-2 and V is TRBV6-6; TRBD1 aligns across 9 bases. The V and J ends lost 10 bases and 8 bases, in that order; junction bases with no gene match: 17. The CDR3 contains 15 residues. Germline lookup yields CDR1 MNHNY and CDR2 SVGAGI (reference sequence). The chain's CDR3 is CATDPRGQGTGGYTF. CDR3 coding DNA: TGTGCCACGGATCCCCGTGGACAGGGGACGGGGGGCTACACCTTC.

The J gene is TRBJ1-2, the V gene TRBV19, with no clear D. The CDR3 totals 13 residues. Germline V CDR1 and CDR2: LNHDA, SQIVND (reference sequence). Between the trimmed V and J ends, which lost 7 bases and 6 bases, there was a span of 15 bases. CDR3 bases: TGTGCCAGTAAAGTCGCGGAAGTCCATGGCTACACCTTC. Protein sequence: CASKVAEVHGYTF.

The chain has TRBV27 and TRBJ1-1; the match to TRBD1 covers 7 bases. The V segment lost 6 bases and the J segment 4 bases; nucleotides outside the gene matches: 2. Germline V gene lookup returns CDR1 MNHEY and CDR2 SMNVEV (reference sequence). This CDR3 is built from 12 residues. The CDR3 DNA reads as TGTGCCAGCAGCTACAGGGGCACTGAAGCTTTCTTT. Translated, it gives CASSYRGTEAFF.

The chain joins TRBV2 to TRBJ1-1; unclear D gene. CDR1 and CDR2 (germline): SNHLY, FYNNEI. V shed 9 bases and J shed 2 bases, with 16 bases lying between them. CDR3 length: 14 amino acids. In DNA, the CDR3 is TGTGCCAGGCTGATGCCCGGGTTTAACACTGAAGCTTTCTTT. Amino acids: CARLMPGFNTEAFF.

This clone was observed a single time. The CDR3 DNA reads as TGTGCCAGCTCGCGGGAGGATGGCACTGAAGCTTTCTTT. It codes for CASSREDGTEAFF. This chain uses TRBV18 with TRBJ1-1; the D is unclear. The length of the CDR3 is 13 residues. With 6 bases removed from V and 4 bases from J, the gap between germline ends came to 12 bases. The germline gives CDR1 KGHSH, CDR2 LQKENI.

The chain carries TRBV5-1 and TRBJ1-1; 9 bases agree with TRBD1. The trim removed 3 bases at V and 5 bases at J, leaving 8 bases unmatched. Germline V gives CDR1 SGHRS, CDR2 YFSETQ. CDR3 length: 15 amino acids. This CDR3 reads CASSSTGTGPTEAFF. In nucleotides, the CDR3 is TGCGCCAGCAGCTCCACCGGGACAGGGCCTACTGAAGCTTTCTTT.

The V gene is TRBV6-1, the J gene TRBJ1-3; a weak D match, TRBD1 (6 bases). The V gene lost 0 bases and the J gene lost 2 bases, with 11 bases spanning the gap. The CDR3 loop spans 16 amino acids. CDR1 is MNHNS and CDR2 is SASEGT in the germline V gene. This CDR3 is CASSEALGGTGNTIYF. The CDR3 nucleotides read TGTGCCAGCAGTGAAGCCCTAGGGGGGACTGGAAACACCATATATTTT.

This chain links TRBV6-1 with TRBJ2-3; TRBD1 aligns across 7 bases. CDR3 length: 15 amino acids. Germline assignment: CDR1 MNHNS and CDR2 SASEGT. The ends lost 4 bases at V and 0 bases at J; junction bases unmatched: 4. CDR3 loop: CASSATGVSTDTQYF. CDR3 in DNA: TGTGCCAGCAGTGCCACAGGGGTGAGCACAGATACGCAGTATTTT.

This chain uses TRBV9 with TRBJ1-4; the D gene is possibly TRBD1 (6 bases). The CDR3 consists of 14 residues. V was clipped by 2 bases and J by 8 bases, with 13 bases between them. CDR1 and CDR2 (germline): SGDLS, YYNGEE. CDR3 DNA sequence: TGTGCCAGCAGCGTGAGCAGGGGAGACGAAAAACTGTTTTTT. Amino acid sequence: CASSVSRGDEKLFF.

The chain uses TRBV7-9 and TRBJ1-2, with D perhaps TRBD1 (5 bases). Trimming removed 3 bases from V and 6 bases from J, with 8 bases in between. CDR1 SEHNR and CDR2 FQNEAQ come from the germline V gene (reference sequence). The CDR3 covers 12 residues. The CDR3 region has the DNA TGTGCCAGCAGCTTTGGGGGGGATGGCTACACCTTC. Its translation: CASSFGGDGYTF.

The chain employs TRBV9 and TRBJ2-1, with D unresolved. Trimming took off 3 bases at V and 4 bases at J, with 5 bases between the two ends. The CDR3 spans 12 residues. Germline CDR1 is SGDLS and CDR2 is YYNGEE. CDR3 nucleotide sequence: TGTGCCAGCAGCGCCCAATACAATGAGCAGTTCTTC. It yields the protein CASSAQYNEQFF.

The chain recombines TRBV5-8 with TRBJ2-4; D is uncertain. V lost 3 bases and J lost 9, with 10 bases in between. Germline-derived CDR1 and CDR2 are SGHTS and YDEGEE. There are 12 residues in the CDR3. The CDR3 loop reads CASSWVPGIQYF. The CDR3 region has the DNA TGTGCCAGCAGCTGGGTCCCGGGCATTCAGTACTTC.

This clone was counted once. The chain employs TRBV5-8 and TRBJ2-5; TRBD1 agrees at 7 bases. With V trimmed by 5 bases and J by 4 bases, 8 bases remained unmatched. CDR1 and CDR2 (germline): SGHTS, YDEGEE. CDR3 size: 14 residues. CDR3 in DNA: TGTGCCAGCAGACCTCTGACAGGGCGAGAGACCCAGTACTTC. This codes for CASRPLTGRETQYF.

This rearrangement joins TRBV9 to TRBJ2-2, with D maybe TRBD2 (5 bases). The germline gives CDR1 SGDLS, CDR2 YYNGEE. This CDR3 region has 14 residues. V was clipped by 6 bases and J by 5 bases, with 14 bases between them. The CDR3 reads CASKGGSGTGELFF. For the CDR3, the DNA is TGTGCCAGCAAAGGCGGGTCGGGAACCGGGGAGCTGTTTTTT.

This chain links TRBV15 with TRBJ1-5; TRBD1 agrees at 10 bases. V was pared by 3 bases and J by 6 bases, with 2 bases of the junction left unmatched. The germline gives CDR1 LNHNV, CDR2 YYDKDF (reference sequence). This CDR3 is 14 amino acids long. The CDR3 nucleotides read TGTGCCACCAGCAGGGACAGGGGGGGTCAGCCCCAGCATTTT. Residues: CATSRDRGGQPQHF.